This T cell receptor (beta chain) is drawn from a study of blood T cell repertoires in COVID-19. Across the whole study: Researchers got acute and convalescent COVID-19 samples from the United States, Italy and Spain. PBMCs, B-cell-depleted T cells, or T cells were the source of the cDNA or gDNA that made up the material.

How the authors handled the data: It was from reference gene primer amplification that nucleated cell counts were estimated. Clones were sequenced by immunoSEQ multiplex PCR, and TCRdb holds only the in-frame ones, with some missing. Clonal size and the V and J genes are those of that table, whereas D and trimming came from the DNA. In the table there are approximately 130,000 clones, roughly three quarters of which are singletons. V was clipped by 4 bases and J by 2 bases, with 17 bases between them. In germline, CDR1 is GTSNPN, CDR2 SVGIG (reference sequence). This CDR3 has 15 amino acids. The chain combines TRBV30 with TRBJ1-2; D might be TRBD1 (6 bases). Sequenced material: peripheral blood. The TCR comes from an elderly man with acute or convalescent COVID-19. As DNA, the CDR3 is TGTGCCTGGATCAGTCCCACAGGGAACAACTATGGCTACACCTTC. Amino acids: CAWISPTGNNYGYTF.